This is a list of T cell receptor beta chains from one sample in a study of blood T cells in healthy people across ages. TCRdb reprocessed the 5' RACE reads via MiXCR and lists one record per CDR3 protein. The sample yields 1.4 million to 1.5 million distinct CDR3 sequences, around two fifths seen once. Sequenced material: blood. Source of these receptors: a woman between 18 and 29 years old in good health. Each CDR3 is given with its conserved first and last residue. The D gene is left open where the match is weak. Clone size is shown for a subset of rows, as once, few, many or a class of expanded clone.

V,size,J,D,DNA,CDR3
TRBV28,.,TRBJ2-1,.,TGTGCCAGCAGTTTAGTTAGCACGAACAATGAGCAGTTCTTC,CASSLVSTNNEQFF
TRBV9,.,TRBJ2-3,TRBD2,TGTGCCAGCGCTAGCGGCGCAGATACGCAATATTTT,CASASGADTQYF
TRBV20-1,few,TRBJ1-6,.,TGCAGTGCTAGAGTTGGTTCACCCCTCCACTTT,CSARVGSPLHF
TRBV18,.,TRBJ2-5,.,TGTGCCAGCTCACAGGGATCGAGCGAGACCCAGTACTTC,CASSQGSSETQYF
TRBV6-5,few,TRBJ1-2,.,TGTGCCAGCAGTACAGACCCCATTAACTATGGCTACACCTTC,CASSTDPINYGYTF
TRBV7-3,few,TRBJ2-1,TRBD2,TGTGCCAGCAGCTTAGGAGCGGGGGGGCTGCTCTACAATGAGCAGTTCTTC,CASSLGAGGLLYNEQFF
TRBV7-3,.,TRBJ2-1,.,TGTGCCAGCAGCTTAACACGGTTCGGCGGCTACAATGAGCAGTTCTTC,CASSLTRFGGYNEQFF
TRBV20-1,.,TRBJ2-5,TRBD2,TGCAGTGCTGGCGGGAGTAGCGGGAGGGAGACCCAGTACTTC,CSAGGSSGRETQYF
TRBV14,.,TRBJ2-7,.,TGTGCCAGCAGCCAAACAGGAGGGACAGCTTCCTACGAGCAGTACTTC,CASSQTGGTASYEQYF
TRBV4-1,.,TRBJ2-7,TRBD2,TGCGCCAGCAGCCAGGTTAGGCTAGCGGGACCCTACGAGCAGTACTTC,CASSQVRLAGPYEQYF
TRBV5-1,.,TRBJ2-5,TRBD2,TGCGCCAGCAGCGTCCGACTAGCGGGGAACTACGGGCAGTACTTC,CASSVRLAGNYGQYF
TRBV27,.,TRBJ1-1,.,TGTGCCTCCTGGCGGGGGGGGCTGGGCACTGAAGCTTTCTTT,CASWRGGLGTEAFF
TRBV2,.,TRBJ2-7,TRBD1,TGTGCCAGCAGCAGACAGGGTGATGGGTACGAGCAGTACTTC,CASSRQGDGYEQYF
TRBV20-1,few,TRBJ2-1,TRBD2,TGCAGTGCTAGGACTAGCGCTATGGCGGGAGAGCAGTTCTTC,CSARTSAMAGEQFF
TRBV12-3/TRBV12-4,.,TRBJ1-2,.,TGTGCCAGCAGTTCTGACGGCCCCTATGGCTACACCTTC,CASSSDGPYGYTF
TRBV25-1,.,TRBJ1-5,.,TGTGCCATCCAAGAAGGGCAGGGGAGGAATCAGCCCCAGCATTTT,CAIQEGQGRNQPQHF
TRBV27,.,TRBJ1-5,TRBD1,TGTGCCAGCAGTCCCCAGGGGGCCACTAATAATCAGCCCCAGCATTTT,CASSPQGATNNQPQHF
TRBV6-1,few,TRBJ2-7,TRBD2,TGTGCCAGCAGTGACCTACTAGCGGGGGGGTTCTACGAGCAGTACTTC,CASSDLLAGGFYEQYF
TRBV29-1,many,TRBJ1-2,.,TGCAGCGTTGATCAAATTACCGAGGGGAACTATGGCTACACCTTC,CSVDQITEGNYGYTF
TRBV3-1,many,TRBJ2-7,TRBD2,TGTGCCAGCAGCCACTCGGGACTAGCCTACTCCTACGAGCAGTACTTC,CASSHSGLAYSYEQYF
TRBV6-5,.,TRBJ2-1,TRBD2,TGTGCCAGCAGCAAAGGACTAGGGTCCTACAATGAGCAGTTCTTC,CASSKGLGSYNEQFF
TRBV9,.,TRBJ1-1,.,TGTGCCAGCAGCGTAGACCAGGGAAGAGGTTTTGAAGCTTTCTTT,CASSVDQGRGFEAFF
TRBV12-3/TRBV12-4,.,TRBJ2-1,.,TGTGCCAGCAGTCCTAGCGAGTACAATGAGCAGTTCTTC,CASSPSEYNEQFF
TRBV12-3/TRBV12-4,.,TRBJ2-1,TRBD2,TGTGCCAGCAGGGGACTAGTTGAGAATAAGCAGTTCTTC,CASRGLVENKQFF
TRBV10-3,.,TRBJ1-1,.,TGTGCCATCAGGGGCCAAGACAGCTACACTGAAGCTTTCTTT,CAIRGQDSYTEAFF
TRBV27,.,TRBJ2-2,TRBD1,TGTGCCAGCAGTAGTAGGACAGGGCGGACCGGGGAGCTGTTTTTT,CASSSRTGRTGELFF
TRBV2,.,TRBJ2-1,.,TGTGCCACCGCTCCCCAGGTTTACAATGAGCAGTTCTTC,CATAPQVYNEQFF
TRBV5-5,few,TRBJ2-7,.,TGTGCCAGCAGCTTGTCGATGGATTACGGGCAGTACTTC,CASSLSMDYGQYF
TRBV5-1,.,TRBJ1-5,TRBD1,TGCGCCAGCAGCACAGGGGAAGGGGATCAGCCCCAGCATTTT,CASSTGEGDQPQHF
TRBV5-1,.,TRBJ1-5,.,TGCGCCGGCAGCTTGGAGGCGGGGTTTGATCAGCCCCAGCATTTT,CAGSLEAGFDQPQHF
TRBV11-2,.,TRBJ1-2,.,TGTGCCAGCAGCTTAGATATACAGGTCGATGGCTACACCTTC,CASSLDIQVDGYTF
TRBV4-1,few,TRBJ2-3,TRBD1,TGCGCCAGCAGCCAGATGCCCGGGACAGGGGGTGCGGATACGCAGTATTTT,CASSQMPGTGGADTQYF
TRBV6-1,once,TRBJ2-3,.,TGTGCCAGTTCCGGGGGGACATCAACTTTCTCTAGCACAGATACGCAGTATTTT,CASSGGTSTFSSTDTQYF
TRBV3-1,few,TRBJ2-5,.,TGTGCCAGCAGCCAAGATTCGGCGACTGGCCAAGAGACCCAGTACTTC,CASSQDSATGQETQYF
TRBV20-1,.,TRBJ2-1,.,TGCAGTGCCAGTCACTCCGAGGATGAGCAGTTCTTC,CSASHSEDEQFF
TRBV12-3/TRBV12-4,.,TRBJ2-7,.,TGTGCCAGCAGTTTTGGGGCCACTGCCTACGAGCAGTACTTC,CASSFGATAYEQYF
TRBV5-4,few,TRBJ1-2,.,TGTGCCAGCAGCTTCTCGAGCGGTGGAGGGTATGGCTACACCTTC,CASSFSSGGGYGYTF
TRBV3-1,few,TRBJ2-3,.,TGTGCCAGCAGCCAAGGTGTGACAGCAGATACGCAGTATTTT,CASSQGVTADTQYF
TRBV9,.,TRBJ2-7,TRBD2,TGTGCCAGCAGCGTAGTGGCTAGCGGGGGCCCCAACGAGCAGTACTTC,CASSVVASGGPNEQYF
TRBV6-1,.,TRBJ2-7,.,TGTGCCAGCGGGCTCCCCTACGAGCAGTACTTC,CASGLPYEQYF
TRBV18,.,TRBJ2-1,TRBD2,TGTGCCAGCTCACCGGGACTAGCGGGATTAGGCGATGAGCAGTTCTTC,CASSPGLAGLGDEQFF
TRBV27,.,TRBJ2-7,.,TGTGCCAGCAGGGTCGGACAGGGAGGGTACGAGCAGTACTTC,CASRVGQGGYEQYF
TRBV20-1,.,TRBJ1-4,.,TGCAGTGCGGGGTGCGGCCCTGCAACTAATGAAAAACTGTTTTTT,CSAGCGPATNEKLFF
TRBV11-2,few,TRBJ2-6,.,TGTGCCAGCAGCTTTCGACAGGGCGGACTAGCACTCCCCAGCTCTGGGGCCAACGTCCTGACTTTC,CASSFRQGGLALPSSGANVLTF
TRBV28,.,TRBJ2-5,.,TGTGCCAGCAGTTCGACAGGTGCCAAACGAGAGACCCAGTACTTC,CASSSTGAKRETQYF
TRBV12-5,.,TRBJ1-1,.,TGTGCTAGTGGTTTGGACAGGGAAACTTTCTTT,CASGLDRETFF
TRBV2,.,TRBJ2-7,TRBD2,TGTGCCAGCAGTGGGTCCCCGGGAGGTACCTACGAGCAGTACTTC,CASSGSPGGTYEQYF
TRBV27,few,TRBJ1-2,TRBD1,TGTGCCAGCAGGACCCTCGAGACAGGGGCTGGTTATGGCTACACCTTC,CASRTLETGAGYGYTF
TRBV20-1,.,TRBJ2-5,.,TGCAGTGCTAACGAACGGGTAGGGGGGAGCGAGACCCAGTACTTC,CSANERVGGSETQYF
TRBV12-3/TRBV12-4,medium-sized,TRBJ2-3,TRBD2,TGTGCCAGCAGCACTAGCGGTTTTAGCACAGATACGCAGTATTTT,CASSTSGFSTDTQYF
TRBV28,.,TRBJ2-7,.,TGTGCCAGCAGTTTGTCGGTGAGCGAGCAGTACTTC,CASSLSVSEQYF
TRBV18,.,TRBJ2-1,TRBD2,TGCGCCTGCTCACCTCCTAAGACTAGCGGGAGTATCTATGAGCAGTTCTTC,CACSPPKTSGSIYEQFF